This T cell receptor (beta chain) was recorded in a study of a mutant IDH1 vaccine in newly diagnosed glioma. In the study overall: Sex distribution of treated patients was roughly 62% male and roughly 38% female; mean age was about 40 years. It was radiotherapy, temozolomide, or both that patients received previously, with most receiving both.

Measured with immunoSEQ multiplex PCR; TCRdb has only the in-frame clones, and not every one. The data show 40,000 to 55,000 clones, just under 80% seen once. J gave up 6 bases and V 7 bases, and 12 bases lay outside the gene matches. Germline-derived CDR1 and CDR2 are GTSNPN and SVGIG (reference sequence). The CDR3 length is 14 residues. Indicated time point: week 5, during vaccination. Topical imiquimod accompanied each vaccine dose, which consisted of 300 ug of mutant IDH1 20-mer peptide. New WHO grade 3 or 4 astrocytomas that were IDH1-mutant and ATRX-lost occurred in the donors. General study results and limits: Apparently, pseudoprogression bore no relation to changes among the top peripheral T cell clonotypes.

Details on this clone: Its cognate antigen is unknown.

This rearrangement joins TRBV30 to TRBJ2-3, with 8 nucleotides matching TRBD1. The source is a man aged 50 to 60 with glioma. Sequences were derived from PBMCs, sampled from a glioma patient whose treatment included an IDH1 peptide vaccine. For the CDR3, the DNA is TGTGCCTCTGGACAGGGTGGAGGGCACGATACGCAGTATTTT. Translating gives CASGQGGGHDTQYF.